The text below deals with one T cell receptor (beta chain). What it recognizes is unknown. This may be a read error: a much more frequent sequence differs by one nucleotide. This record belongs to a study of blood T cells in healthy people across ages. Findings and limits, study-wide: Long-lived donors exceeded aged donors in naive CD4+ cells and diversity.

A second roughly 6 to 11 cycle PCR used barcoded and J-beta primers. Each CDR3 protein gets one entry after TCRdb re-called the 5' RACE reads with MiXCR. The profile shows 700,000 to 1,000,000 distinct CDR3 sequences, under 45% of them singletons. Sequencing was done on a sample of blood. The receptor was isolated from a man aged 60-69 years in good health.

CDR3 in DNA: TGCGCCAGCAGCCAAGAAGTGGGGCTAGGGAAATATGAGCAGTTCTTC. This sequence encodes CASSQEVGLGKYEQFF. The chain links TRBV4-3 to TRBJ2-1, with a possible D match to TRBD1 (5 bases). Germline CDR1 reads LGHNA; CDR2 reads YSLEER. V was shortened by 0 bases and J by 8 bases, with 17 bases between the two germline ends. The CDR3 totals 16 residues.